The 19 T cell receptor beta chains below were found in one sample sequenced in a study of technical replicates of blood from four donors. The data were produced by immunoSEQ multiplex PCR, yet TCRdb's version contains in-frame clones alone and is incomplete. The table has tens of thousands of clones, around four fifths seen once. The sample consisted of PBMCs. The receptors shown here come from a human donor in good health. Some clones in this sample may be carry-over from other donors' samples.

In its sample, this clone was seen a few times. This chain links TRBV4-3 with TRBJ1-5, with 7 bases aligning to TRBD1. J gave up 5 bases and V 0 bases, and 4 bases lay outside the gene matches. Germline-derived CDR1 and CDR2 are LGHNA and YSLEER. The CDR3 has 15 residues. CDR3 residues: CASSQDYTGDQPQHF. DNA for the CDR3: TGCGCCAGCAGCCAAGATTACACAGGGGATCAGCCCCAGCATTTT.

This chain connects TRBV5-1 to TRBJ1-1, with D hard to call. The germline CDR1 and CDR2 sequences are SGHRS and YFSETQ. Trimming left V 4 bases short and J 5 bases short, with 9 bases between. The CDR3 totals 12 residues. The CDR3 reads CASSREGTEAFF. In DNA form, the CDR3 reads TGCGCCAGCAGCAGAGAGGGAACTGAAGCTTTCTTT.

This clone rates as medium-sized. The chain uses TRBV6-1 and TRBJ1-6; 7 bases match TRBD1. The ends lost 6 bases at V and 7 bases at J; junction bases unmatched: 9. The CDR3 is made up of 15 amino acids. Germline CDR1 reads MNHNS; CDR2 reads SASEGT. The DNA of the CDR3 is TGTGCCAGCAGGGACCGGGACAGATTGAATTCACCCCTCCACTTT. Its protein product is CASRDRDRLNSPLHF.

The chain joins TRBV5-4 to TRBJ2-3, with D possibly TRBD1 on 6 matching bases. This CDR3 comprises 15 residues. V was trimmed by 4 bases and J by 2 bases, leaving 14 bases between them. Germline V gives CDR1 SGHNT, CDR2 YYREEE (reference sequence). The chain's CDR3 is CASSLKTGLTDTQYF. CDR3 bases: TGTGCCAGCAGCCTGAAGACAGGCCTCACAGATACGCAGTATTTT.

V and J are TRBV2 and TRBJ2-7; D might be TRBD1 (6 bases). Germline values: CDR1 SNHLY, CDR2 FYNNEI. Trimming pared 6 bases from V and 1 base from J, leaving 7 bases between. The CDR3 contains 12 residues. CDR3 nucleotides: TGTGCCAGCAGCGGACAGTCCTACGAGCAGTACTTC. Encoded protein: CASSGQSYEQYF.

J is TRBJ2-1 and V is TRBV10-3; 10 positions match TRBD1. This CDR3 has 19 amino acids. Germline V CDR1 and CDR2: ENHRY, SYGVKD. V was clipped by 3 bases and J by 0 bases; unmatched bases: 11. This CDR3 is CAISEGDRGLRSSYNEQFF. The DNA for the CDR3 is TGTGCCATCAGTGAAGGAGACAGGGGGCTTAGGAGCTCCTACAATGAGCAGTTCTTC.

The V gene is TRBV2, the J gene TRBJ2-5; 10 bases align to TRBD2. The CDR3 loop spans 15 amino acids. V trimming: 8 bases; J trimming: 0 bases; junction bases outside the gene matches: 6. CDR1 and CDR2 (germline): SNHLY, FYNNEI. The CDR3 nucleotides read TGTGCCAGCGGGGGACTAGCGTCAAACCAAGAGACCCAGTACTTC. Residues: CASGGLASNQETQYF.

This chain uses TRBV7-8 with TRBJ2-7; D gene ambiguous. From germline, CDR1 is SGHVS and CDR2 FQNEAQ. The CDR3 is 12 amino acids. V dropped 4 bases and J dropped 0 bases, with 4 bases sitting between them. CDR3 coding DNA: TGTGCCAGCAGCTACAGCTCCTACGAGCAGTACTTC. Its translation: CASSYSSYEQYF. Combining the CDR3 with reference TRBV7-8 and TRBJ2-7 gives the whole variable domain GAGVSQSPRYKVAKRGQDVALRCDPISGHVSLFWYQQALGQGPEFLTYFQNEAQLDKSGLPSDRFFAERPEGSVSTLKIQRTQQEDSAVYLCASSYSSYEQYFGPGTRLTVT.

V usage is TRBV9 and J usage is TRBJ2-1; 8 positions match TRBD2. CDR1 SGDLS and CDR2 YYNGEE come from the germline V gene. With 2 bases clipped from V and 5 bases from J, the junction kept 3 bases outside the gene matches. This CDR3 comprises 14 residues. Here the CDR3 reads CASSVSGTNNEQFF. CDR3 in DNA: TGTGCCAGCAGCGTTAGCGGGACAAACAATGAGCAGTTCTTC.

This chain uses TRBV7-2 with TRBJ2-7; 9 nucleotides line up with TRBD2. Germline CDR1 and CDR2: SGHTA and FQGNSA. The length of the CDR3 is 14 residues. The trim removed 3 bases at V and 3 bases at J, leaving 3 bases unmatched. CDR3 amino acids: CASSFEREVYEQYF. The CDR3 DNA follows: TGTGCCAGCAGCTTTGAGCGGGAGGTCTACGAGCAGTACTTC.

J is TRBJ2-5 and V is TRBV5-1; the match to TRBD2 covers 10 bases. The CDR3 is 17 residues long. The junction had 16 bases not matched to a gene; V was cut back by 6 bases and J by 5 bases. CDR1 SGHRS and CDR2 YFSETQ come from the germline V gene. CDR3 nucleotides: TGCGCCAGCAACCCGGGGGCTAGCGGGAGTTCGGGTGAGACCCAGTACTTC. Amino acids: CASNPGASGSSGETQYF.

The chain employs TRBV27 and TRBJ1-2; D is uncertain. The germline gives CDR1 MNHEY, CDR2 SMNVEV (reference sequence). The CDR3 sequence is 15 residues long. V lost 1 base and J lost 5, with 14 bases in between. The CDR3 DNA reads TGTGCCAGCAGTTTATTGAGAGGTGCGACTTATGGCTACACCTTC. It specifies CASSLLRGATYGYTF.

This clone was seen more than once but under ten times. The chain combines TRBV6-5 with TRBJ1-5; 8 bases map to TRBD1. The CDR3 runs to 13 residues. Germline V CDR1 and CDR2: MNHEY, SVGAGI. The V gene end was trimmed by 5 bases and the J gene end by 4 bases; junction bases not matched to a gene: 1. In DNA form, the CDR3 reads TGTGCCAGCAGTCGGGACAGGAATCAGCCCCAGCATTTT. Amino acid sequence: CASSRDRNQPQHF.

J is TRBJ1-2 and V is TRBV4-3; 9 positions agree with TRBD1. Germline V gene data show CDR1 as LGHNA and CDR2 as YSLEER. The J segment lost 8 bases and the V segment lost 1 base, leaving 5 bases of the junction unmatched. The CDR3 sequence is 14 residues long. CDR3 bases: TGCGCCAGCAGCCAAGGGACAGGGGATTGGGGCTACACCTTC. It is translated as CASSQGTGDWGYTF.

A note on this clone: A single base separates this from a much larger clone, so it may be a read error. The same CDR3 can be traced to other DNA sequences in this sample. The rearrangement uses TRBV4-1 and TRBJ1-5; no clear D. From germline, CDR1 is MGHRA and CDR2 YSYEKL. The CDR3 loop spans 17 amino acids. Trimming removed 1 base from V and 3 bases from J, with 16 bases in between. Here the CDR3 reads CASSQGVRIGDNQPQHF. The CDR3 DNA follows: TGCGCCAGCAGCCAAGGGGTTCGGATCGGAGACAATCAGCCCCAGCATTTT.

The table lists this clone with a count of one. The V and J genes are TRBV4-2 and TRBJ2-6; TRBD2 is a possible D gene (5 bases). Germline values: CDR1 LGHNA, CDR2 YNFKEQ. The CDR3 is 13 amino acids. V lost 4 bases, J lost 4 bases, and 5 bases lay in between. The CDR3 DNA reads as TGTGCCAGCAGCCGCGGGGGGGCCAACGTCCTGACTTTC. It codes for CASSRGGANVLTF.

The V and J genes are TRBV29-1 and TRBJ1-1; 8 nucleotides agree with TRBD1. Germline CDR1 reads SQVTM; CDR2 reads ANQGSEA. V gave up 8 bases and J gave up 5 bases; unmatched junction bases: 10. The length of the CDR3 is 13 residues. CDR3 loop: CSYRQGMDTEAFF. The CDR3 nucleotides are TGCAGCTATAGACAGGGGATGGATACTGAAGCTTTCTTT.

Ten or more counts support this clone. At one of its ends the junction is not consistent with the germline gene, which may arise from a read error. This rearrangement joins TRBV2 to TRBJ1-4, with 7 bases aligning to TRBD1. This CDR3 has 9 amino acids. Germline CDR1 is SNHLY and CDR2 is FYNNEI. This CDR3 is CASGTAPNF. The CDR3 nucleotides are TGTGCCAGCGGGACAGCCCCAAATTTT.

In its sample, this clone was seen a few times. The CDR3 DNA is TGTGCCTGGAGTGTCGGACAGGCTTATAATGAAAAACTGTTTTTT. Residues: CAWSVGQAYNEKLFF. The gene calls are TRBV30 and TRBJ1-4; 7 positions match TRBD1. Germline lookup yields CDR1 GTSNPN and CDR2 SVGIG (reference sequence). V shed 0 bases and J 4 bases; nucleotides not matched to a gene: 5. The length of the CDR3 is 15 residues.